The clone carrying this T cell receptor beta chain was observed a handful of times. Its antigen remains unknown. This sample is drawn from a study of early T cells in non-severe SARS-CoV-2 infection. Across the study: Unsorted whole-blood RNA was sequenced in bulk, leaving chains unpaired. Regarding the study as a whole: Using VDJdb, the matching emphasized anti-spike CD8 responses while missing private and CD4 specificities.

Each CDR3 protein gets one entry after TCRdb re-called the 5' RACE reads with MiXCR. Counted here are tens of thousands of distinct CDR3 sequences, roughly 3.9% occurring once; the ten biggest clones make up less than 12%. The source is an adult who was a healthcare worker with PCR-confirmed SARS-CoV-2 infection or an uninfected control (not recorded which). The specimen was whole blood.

The DNA of the CDR3 is TGTGCCAGCAGGCCAAGTGATTCAGGGGCAGTACAGTTCTTC. Amino acids: CASRPSDSGAVQFF. The chain is built from TRBV4-2 and TRBJ2-1; possibly TRBD1 for D (6 bases). The V gene lost 6 bases and the J gene lost 13 bases, with 22 bases spanning the gap. This CDR3 region has 14 residues. Germline lookup yields CDR1 LGHNA and CDR2 YNFKEQ.